This T cell receptor beta chain was profiled in a study of CD8 T cells in ankylosing spondylitis. Study-wide results and limits: Roughly eight highly homologous variants formed a TCR beta motif that appeared characteristic of ankylosing spondylitis blood.

One entry per CDR3 protein, called by TCRdb with MiXCR from the 5' RACE reads. The data hold around 490,000 distinct CDR3 sequences, with approximately 5.3% observed a single time. The CDR3 runs to 12 residues. CDR1 is SQVTM, CDR2 ANQGSEA, per germline. V gave up 4 bases and J gave up 10 bases, with 16 bases separating them. This clonotype appeared many times. No antigen is known for it. What was sequenced was blood, either unsorted or a sorted T cell fraction (not recorded which). This TCR was sampled from a male donor with ankylosing spondylitis. This chain joins TRBV29-1 and TRBJ1-1; TRBD1 is a possible D gene (5 bases). The CDR3 loop reads CSVALGARPAFF. DNA of the CDR3: TGCAGCGTTGCGTTAGGGGCCCGGCCAGCTTTCTTT.